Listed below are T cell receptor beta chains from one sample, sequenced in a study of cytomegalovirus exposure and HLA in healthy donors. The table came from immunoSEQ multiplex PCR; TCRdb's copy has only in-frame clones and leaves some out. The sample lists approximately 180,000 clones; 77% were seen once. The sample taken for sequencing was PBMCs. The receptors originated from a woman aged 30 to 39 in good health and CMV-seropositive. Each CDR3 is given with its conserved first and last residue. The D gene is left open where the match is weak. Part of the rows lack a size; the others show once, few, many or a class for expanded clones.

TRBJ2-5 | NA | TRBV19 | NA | CASSIPGRETQYF | TGTGCCAGTAGTATTCCAGGGCGGGAGACCCAGTACTTC
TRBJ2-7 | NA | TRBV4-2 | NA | CASSQVFEGYSYEQYF | TGTGCCAGCAGCCAAGTATTCGAGGGCTATTCCTACGAGCAGTACTTC
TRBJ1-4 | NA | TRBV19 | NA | CASSGAANEKLFF | TGTGCCAGTAGTGGGGCGGCGAATGAAAAACTGTTTTTT
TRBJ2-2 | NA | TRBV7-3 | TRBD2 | CASSLRGVDSNTGELFF | TGTGCCAGCAGCTTACGGGGGGTTGATTCGAACACCGGGGAGCTGTTTTTT
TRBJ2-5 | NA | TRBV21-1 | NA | CASSHSTGREGPETQYF | TGTGCCAGCAGCCACTCGACTGGGCGGGAGGGCCCGGAGACCCAGTACTTC
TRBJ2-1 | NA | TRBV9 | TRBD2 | CASSVLAGGYNEQFF | TGTGCCAGCAGCGTCCTAGCGGGAGGGTACAATGAGCAGTTCTTC
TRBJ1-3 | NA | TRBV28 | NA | CAAGGSGNTIYF | TGTGCCGCGGGGGGCTCCGGAAACACCATATATTTT
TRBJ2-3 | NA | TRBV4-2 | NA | CASSQDRLADTQYF | TGTGCCAGCAGCCAAGACCGACTCGCCGATACGCAGTATTTT
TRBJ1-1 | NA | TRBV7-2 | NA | CASSLRERGTEAFF | TGTGCCAGCAGCTTACGGGAACGGGGAACTGAAGCTTTCTTT
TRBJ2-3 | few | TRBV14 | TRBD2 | CASSHVPGLAGPDTQYF | TGTGCCAGCAGCCATGTGCCGGGACTAGCGGGACCAGATACGCAGTATTTT
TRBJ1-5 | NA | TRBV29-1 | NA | CSVVGTGDGAQHF | TGCAGCGTTGTCGGGACGGGGGACGGGGCCCAGCATTTT
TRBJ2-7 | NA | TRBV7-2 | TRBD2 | CASSSRTSGTSYEQYF | TGTGCCAGCAGCTCCCGGACTAGCGGGACCTCCTACGAGCAGTACTTC
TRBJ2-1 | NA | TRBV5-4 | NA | CASNPSDGSSYNEQFF | TGTGCCAGCAACCCCTCGGACGGGAGCTCCTACAATGAGCAGTTCTTC
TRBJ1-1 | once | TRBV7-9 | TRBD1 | CASSPGQGLNTEAFF | TGTGCCAGCAGCCCAGGACAGGGGCTGAACACTGAAGCTTTCTTT
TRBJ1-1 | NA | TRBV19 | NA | CASSALRGAEAFF | TGTGCCAGTAGTGCACTGCGGGGAGCTGAAGCTTTCTTT
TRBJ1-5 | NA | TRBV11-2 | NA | CASGGTMIFSNQPQHF | TGTGCCAGCGGTGGGACAATGATATTTAGCAATCAGCCCCAGCATTTT
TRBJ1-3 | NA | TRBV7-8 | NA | CASSLQGFTGNTIYF | TGTGCCAGCAGCTTACAGGGGTTCACTGGAAACACCATATATTTT
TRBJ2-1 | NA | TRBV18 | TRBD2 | CASSPGLARYNEQFF | TGTGCCAGCTCACCCGGACTAGCCAGGTACAATGAGCAGTTCTTC
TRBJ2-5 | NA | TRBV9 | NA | CASSVGRGQETQYF | TGTGCCAGCAGCGTAGGACGGGGGCAAGAGACCCAGTACTTC
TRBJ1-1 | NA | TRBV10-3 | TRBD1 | CAISESRDRVPFF | TGTGCCATCAGTGAGTCGAGGGACAGGGTCCCTTTCTTT
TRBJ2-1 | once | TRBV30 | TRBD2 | CAWALKGLTYNEQFF | TGTGCCTGGGCGCTAAAGGGACTAACCTACAATGAGCAGTTCTTC
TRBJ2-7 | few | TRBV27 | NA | CASSLPGGYYEQYF | TGTGCCAGCAGTTTACCTGGGGGGTACTACGAGCAGTACTTC
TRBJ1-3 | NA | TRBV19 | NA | CASSIARTPAGGNTIYF | TGTGCCAGTAGTATAGCTCGGACGCCGGCGGGTGGAAACACCATATATTTT
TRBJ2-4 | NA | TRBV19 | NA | CASSTVGDNQYF | TGTGCCAGTAGTACGGTAGGGGACAATCAGTACTTC
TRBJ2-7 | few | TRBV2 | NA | CASSGARAREQYF | TGTGCCAGCAGTGGGGCCCGCGCTCGGGAGCAGTACTTC
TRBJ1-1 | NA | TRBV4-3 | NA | CASSLQGQRTEAFF | TGCGCCAGCAGCTTACAGGGTCAACGCACTGAAGCTTTCTTT
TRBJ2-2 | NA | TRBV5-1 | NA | CASREEGYQAGELFF | TGCGCCAGTCGTGAAGAAGGTTATCAGGCCGGGGAGCTGTTTTTT
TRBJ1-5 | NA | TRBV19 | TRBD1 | CASGLDRPVAQHF | TGTGCCAGTGGACTGGACAGGCCGGTAGCCCAGCATTTT
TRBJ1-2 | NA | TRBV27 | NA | CASRPGPLNYGYTF | TGTGCCAGCAGGCCAGGCCCCTTAAACTATGGCTACACCTTC
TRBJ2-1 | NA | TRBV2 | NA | CASNLERLSYNEQFF | TGTGCCAGCAACCTAGAGCGGCTTTCCTACAATGAGCAGTTCTTC
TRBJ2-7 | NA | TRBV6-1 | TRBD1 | CASVWTGNYEQYF | TGTGCCAGCGTCTGGACAGGGAACTACGAGCAGTACTTC
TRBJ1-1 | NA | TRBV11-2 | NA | CASSLPGGNTEAFF | TGTGCCAGCAGCTTACCAGGAGGGAACACTGAAGCTTTCTTT
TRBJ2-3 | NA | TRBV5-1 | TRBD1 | CASSFAPGGRDTQYF | TGCGCCAGCAGCTTTGCCCCAGGGGGCAGGGATACGCAGTATTTT
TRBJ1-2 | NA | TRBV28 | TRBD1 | CASSLGTGYDGYTF | TGTGCCAGCAGTTTGGGGACAGGGTACGATGGCTACACCTTC
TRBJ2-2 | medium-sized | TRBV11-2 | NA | CASSLNVGDTGELFF | TGTGCCAGCAGCTTAAATGTAGGGGACACCGGGGAGCTGTTTTTT
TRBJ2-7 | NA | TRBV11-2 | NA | CASSSYEQYF | TGTGCCAGCAGCTCGTACGAGCAGTACTTC
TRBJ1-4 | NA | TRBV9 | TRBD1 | CASSLRTGEGEKLFF | TGTGCCAGCAGCTTACGGACAGGGGAGGGTGAAAAACTGTTTTTT
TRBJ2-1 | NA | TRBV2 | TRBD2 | CASIPGLATNEQFF | TGTGCCAGTATTCCGGGACTAGCGACCAATGAGCAGTTCTTC
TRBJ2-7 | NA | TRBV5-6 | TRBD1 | CASSQGTVYEQYF | TGTGCCAGCAGCCAGGGGACAGTCTACGAGCAGTACTTC
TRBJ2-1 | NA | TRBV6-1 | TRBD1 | CASTPGQGGHEQFF | TGTGCCAGCACTCCGGGACAGGGGGGACATGAGCAGTTCTTC
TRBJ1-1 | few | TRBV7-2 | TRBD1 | CASSLTGQVDTEAFF | TGTGCCAGCAGCTTAACCGGACAGGTCGACACTGAAGCTTTCTTT
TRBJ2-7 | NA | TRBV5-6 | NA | CASSLAGGQVNEQYF | TGTGCCAGCAGCTTAGCTGGCGGGCAGGTTAACGAGCAGTACTTC
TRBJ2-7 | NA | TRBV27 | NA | CASSLQGQYEQYF | TGTGCCAGCAGTTTGCAGGGTCAATACGAGCAGTACTTC
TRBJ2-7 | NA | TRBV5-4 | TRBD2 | CASSHSGASSYEQYF | TGTGCCAGCAGCCACAGCGGGGCCAGCTCCTACGAGCAGTACTTC
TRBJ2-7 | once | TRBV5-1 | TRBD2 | CASSLISGRPPGEQYF | TGCGCCAGCAGCTTGATTAGCGGGAGACCCCCCGGAGAGCAGTACTTC
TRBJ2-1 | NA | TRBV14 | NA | CASSPTRSSGEQFF | TGTGCCAGCAGCCCAACAAGGAGTTCGGGTGAGCAGTTCTTC
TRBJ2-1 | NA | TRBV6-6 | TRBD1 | CASSSTGYNEQFF | TGTGCCAGCAGTTCGACAGGGTACAATGAGCAGTTCTTC
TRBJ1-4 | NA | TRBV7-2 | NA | CASSPNEKLFF | TGTGCCAGCAGTCCAAATGAAAAACTGTTTTTT
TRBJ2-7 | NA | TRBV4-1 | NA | CASSLTRGSYEQYF | TGCGCCAGCAGCCTCACTCGAGGCAGCTACGAGCAGTACTTC
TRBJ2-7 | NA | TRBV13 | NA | CASSFRGLRGQYF | TGTGCCAGCAGCTTCAGAGGCCTACGAGGGCAGTACTTC
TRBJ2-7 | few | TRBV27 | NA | CASSLRRAAYEQYF | TGTGCCAGCAGTTTACGGCGGGCGGCCTACGAGCAGTACTTC
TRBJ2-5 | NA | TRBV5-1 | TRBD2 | CASSPGGGEETQYF | TGCGCCAGCAGTCCGGGGGGAGGGGAAGAGACCCAGTACTTC
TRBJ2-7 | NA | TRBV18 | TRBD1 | CASSPVAVQGAGEQYF | TGTGCCAGCTCACCCGTGGCAGTGCAGGGGGCGGGAGAGCAGTACTTC
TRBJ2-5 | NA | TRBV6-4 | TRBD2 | CASSSSGGPWETQYF | TGTGCCAGCAGTTCGTCGGGAGGGCCTTGGGAGACCCAGTACTTC